This T cell receptor beta chain derives from a study of cytomegalovirus exposure and HLA in healthy donors. Study observations and caveats: Most TCR sequences were rare, but some public TCRs occurred in many donors. Cytomegalovirus-associated status was assigned to 150 or so TCR beta chains. Clusters of TCRs from the first cohort tended to co-occur in the approximately 120 validation repertoires (as a later analysis found). In vitro confirmation showed a few CMV-associated chains to be CMV antigen specific.

Looked up from germline, CDR1 is SGHRS and CDR2 is YFSETQ. V was cut by 4 bases and J by 9 bases, with 11 bases left in between. The CDR3 runs to 12 residues. TCRdb's copy holds only in-frame clones and misses some; the assay was immunoSEQ multiplex PCR. The sample records under 300,000 clones, 90% being singletons. Regarding this clone: Its matching antigen is unknown.

The TCR originated in a woman aged 18 to 35 in good health and CMV-seronegative. Input material: PBMCs. The V call is TRBV5-1, the J call TRBJ2-1; tentatively, D is TRBD1 (6 bases). As DNA, the CDR3 is TGCGCCAGCAGCACTACAGGGACTGAGCAGTTCTTC. Translated, it gives CASSTTGTEQFF.